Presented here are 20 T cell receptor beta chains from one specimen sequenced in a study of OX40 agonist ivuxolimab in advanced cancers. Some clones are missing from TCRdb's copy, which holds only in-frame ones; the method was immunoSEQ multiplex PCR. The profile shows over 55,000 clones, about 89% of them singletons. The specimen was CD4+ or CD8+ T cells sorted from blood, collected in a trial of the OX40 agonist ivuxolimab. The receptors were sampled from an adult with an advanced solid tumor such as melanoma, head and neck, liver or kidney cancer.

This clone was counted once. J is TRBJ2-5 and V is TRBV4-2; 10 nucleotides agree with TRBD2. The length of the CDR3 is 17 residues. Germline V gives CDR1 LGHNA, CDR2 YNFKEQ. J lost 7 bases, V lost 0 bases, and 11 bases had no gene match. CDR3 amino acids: CASSQDQVPASGGTQYF. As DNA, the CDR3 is TGTGCCAGCAGCCAAGATCAGGTCCCTGCTAGCGGGGGGACCCAGTACTTC.

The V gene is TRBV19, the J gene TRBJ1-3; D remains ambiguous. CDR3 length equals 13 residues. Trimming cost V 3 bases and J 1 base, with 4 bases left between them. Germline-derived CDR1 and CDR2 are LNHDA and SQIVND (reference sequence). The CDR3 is CASSIASGNTIYF. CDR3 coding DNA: TGTGCCAGTAGTATCGCATCTGGAAACACCATATATTTT. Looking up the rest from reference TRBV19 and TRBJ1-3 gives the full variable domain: DGGITQSPKYLFRKEGQNVTLSCEQNLNHDAMYWYRQDPGQGLRLIYYSQIVNDFQKGDIAEGYSVSREKKESFPLTVTSAQKNPTAFYLCASSIASGNTIYFGEGSWLTVV.

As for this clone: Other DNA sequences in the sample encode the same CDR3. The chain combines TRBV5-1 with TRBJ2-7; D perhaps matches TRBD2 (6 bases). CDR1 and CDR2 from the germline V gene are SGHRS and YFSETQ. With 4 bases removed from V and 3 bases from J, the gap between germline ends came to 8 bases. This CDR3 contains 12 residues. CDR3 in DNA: TGCGCCAGCAGCGGGGACTTCTACGAGCAGTACTTC. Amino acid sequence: CASSGDFYEQYF.

CDR3 loop: CASSSRQGGNSPLHF. The CDR3 DNA reads as TGTGCCAGCAGCTCCCGACAGGGCGGGAATTCACCCCTCCACTTT. The chain uses TRBV7-2 and TRBJ1-6; 7 nucleotides agree with TRBD1. The CDR3 has 15 amino acids. Trimming at V came to 4 bases and at J to 7 bases, leaving 7 bases not matched to a gene. The V gene's germline CDR1 is SGHTA and CDR2 FQGNSA.

The CDR3 DNA reads TGTGCCAGCAGTCGAGGACTAGCGGGAGTGTCCTACAATGAGCAGTTCTTC. Its translation is CASSRGLAGVSYNEQFF. V gene TRBV5-4 combines with J gene TRBJ2-1; 13 nucleotides line up with TRBD2. Germline V lookup: CDR1 SGHNT, CDR2 YYREEE (reference sequence). This CDR3 is 17 amino acids long. Losses at the gene ends were 5 bases for V and 1 base for J; bases not matched to a gene: 6.

The CDR3 region is CASRHRNEKLFF. The CDR3 DNA sequence: TGTGCCAGCAGACACCGAAATGAAAAACTGTTTTTT. This chain uses TRBV6-6 with TRBJ1-4; D is ambiguous. Per germline, CDR1 MNHNY and CDR2 SVGAGI (reference sequence). The CDR3 consists of 12 residues. Trimming removed 6 bases at V and 5 bases at J, with 7 bases between.

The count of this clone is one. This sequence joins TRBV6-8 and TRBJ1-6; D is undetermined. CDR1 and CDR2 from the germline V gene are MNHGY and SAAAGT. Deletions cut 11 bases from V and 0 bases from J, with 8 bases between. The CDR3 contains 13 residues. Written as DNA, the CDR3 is TGTGCCGGCGTCCGCTCCTATAATTCACCCCTCCACTTT. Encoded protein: CAGVRSYNSPLHF.

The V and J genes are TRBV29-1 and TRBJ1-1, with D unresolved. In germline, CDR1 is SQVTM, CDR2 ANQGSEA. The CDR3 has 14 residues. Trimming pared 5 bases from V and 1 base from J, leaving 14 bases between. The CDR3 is CSVRWGATNTEAFF. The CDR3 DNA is TGCAGCGTTCGATGGGGAGCGACGAACACTGAAGCTTTCTTT.

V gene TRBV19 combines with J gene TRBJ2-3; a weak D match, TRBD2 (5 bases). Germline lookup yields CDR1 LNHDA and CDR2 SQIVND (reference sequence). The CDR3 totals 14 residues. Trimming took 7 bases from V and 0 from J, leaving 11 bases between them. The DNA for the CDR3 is TGTGCCAGTACCGGACTGTCAAGCACAGATACGCAGTATTTT. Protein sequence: CASTGLSSTDTQYF. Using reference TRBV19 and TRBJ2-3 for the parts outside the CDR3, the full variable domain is DGGITQSPKYLFRKEGQNVTLSCEQNLNHDAMYWYRQDPGQGLRLIYYSQIVNDFQKGDIAEGYSVSREKKESFPLTVTSAQKNPTAFYLCASTGLSSTDTQYFGPGTRLTVL.

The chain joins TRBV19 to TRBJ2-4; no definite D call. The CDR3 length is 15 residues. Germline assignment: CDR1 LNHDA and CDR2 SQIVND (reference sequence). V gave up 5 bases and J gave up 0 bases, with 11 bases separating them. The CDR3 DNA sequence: TGTGCCAGTAGTGCGCAAGGTGGAGCCAAAAACATTCAGTACTTC. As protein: CASSAQGGAKNIQYF.

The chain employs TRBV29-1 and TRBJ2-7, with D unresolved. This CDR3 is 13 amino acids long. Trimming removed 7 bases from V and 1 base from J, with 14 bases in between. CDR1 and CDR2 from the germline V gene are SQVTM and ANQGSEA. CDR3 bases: TGCAGCGGCTCCTACAGCGAGTCCTACGAGCAGTACTTC. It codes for CSGSYSESYEQYF.

The DNA for the CDR3 is TGTGCCAGCAGCTTGATCCAGGGGAGTTACGAGCAGTACTTC. Amino acid sequence: CASSLIQGSYEQYF. The chain links TRBV5-8 to TRBJ2-7; D is possibly TRBD1 (6 bases). Per the germline V gene, CDR1 is SGHTS and CDR2 is YDEGEE. The length of the CDR3 is 14 residues. The V gene lost 1 base and the J gene lost 4 bases, with 12 bases spanning the gap.

The CDR3 DNA sequence: TGTGCCAGCAGTAACCGGGACAGGGTTGGCTACACCTTC. Its protein product is CASSNRDRVGYTF. The rearrangement uses TRBV28 and TRBJ1-2; TRBD1 matches at 9 bases. With V trimmed by 5 bases and J by 7 bases, 5 bases remained unmatched. Per the germline V gene, CDR1 is MDHEN and CDR2 is SYDVKM. The CDR3 is 13 amino acids.

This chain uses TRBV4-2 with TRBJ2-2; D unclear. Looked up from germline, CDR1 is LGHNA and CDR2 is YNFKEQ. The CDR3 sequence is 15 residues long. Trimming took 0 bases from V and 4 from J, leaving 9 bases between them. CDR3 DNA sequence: TGTGCCAGCAGCCAAGATTCCGGCGTCACCGGGGAGCTGTTTTTT. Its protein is CASSQDSGVTGELFF.

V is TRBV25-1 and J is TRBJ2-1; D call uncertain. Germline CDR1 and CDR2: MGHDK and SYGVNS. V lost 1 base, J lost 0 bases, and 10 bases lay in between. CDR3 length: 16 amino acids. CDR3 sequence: CASSEFWGSSYNEQFF. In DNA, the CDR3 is TGTGCCAGCAGTGAATTTTGGGGAAGCTCCTACAATGAGCAGTTCTTC.

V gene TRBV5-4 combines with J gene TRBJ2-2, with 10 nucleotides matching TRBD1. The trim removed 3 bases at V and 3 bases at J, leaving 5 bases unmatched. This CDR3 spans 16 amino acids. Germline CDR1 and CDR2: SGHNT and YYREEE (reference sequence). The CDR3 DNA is TGTGCCAGCAGCTCGGGACAGGGGATGTACACCGGGGAGCTGTTTTTT. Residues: CASSSGQGMYTGELFF.

The DNA of the CDR3 is TGTGCCAGCAGTTATCGGCGGGAAGGACAGCCCCAGCATTTT. It yields the protein CASSYRREGQPQHF. The chain combines TRBV6-6 with TRBJ1-5, with D uncertain. V lost 3 bases, J lost 7 bases, and 13 bases lay in between. This CDR3 contains 14 residues. Germline V lookup: CDR1 MNHNY, CDR2 SVGAGI (reference sequence).

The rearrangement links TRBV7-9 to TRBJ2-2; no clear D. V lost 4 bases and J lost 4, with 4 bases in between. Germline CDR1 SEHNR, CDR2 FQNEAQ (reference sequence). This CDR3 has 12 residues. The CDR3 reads CASSSFTGELFF. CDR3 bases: TGTGCCAGCAGCTCGTTCACCGGGGAGCTGTTTTTT.

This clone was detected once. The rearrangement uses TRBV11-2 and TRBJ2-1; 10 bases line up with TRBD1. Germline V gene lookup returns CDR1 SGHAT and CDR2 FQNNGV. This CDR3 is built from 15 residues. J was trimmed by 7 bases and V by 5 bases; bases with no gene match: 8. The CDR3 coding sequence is TGTGCCAGCAGCCTGGGACAGGGGTCATGGAATGAGCAGTTCTTC. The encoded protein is CASSLGQGSWNEQFF.

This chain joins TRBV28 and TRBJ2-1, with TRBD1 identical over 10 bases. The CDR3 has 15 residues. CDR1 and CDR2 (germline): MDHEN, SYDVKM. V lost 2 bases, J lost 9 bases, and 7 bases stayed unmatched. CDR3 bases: TGTGCCAGCAGTTTAGAAGACAGGGGGCAAGGTGAGCAGTTCTTC. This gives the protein CASSLEDRGQGEQFF.